This is a list of T cell receptor beta chains from one sample in a study of control samples from healthy donors and cancer patients. TCRdb's table, derived via immunoSEQ multiplex PCR, lists solely in-frame clones and lacks some. The sample holds about 120,000 clones; around nine tenths are singletons and the top ten take 9% to 14%. Material for sequencing was blood. These receptors came from a man aged 25-45 years in good health. Each CDR3 is given with its conserved first and last residue. The order of the fields is CDR3 protein, CDR3 DNA, J gene, D gene, clone size, V gene. A D gene is named only where the DNA matches it firmly. Clone size is stated in some rows and not others, as once, few, many or a class when expanded.

CDR3 protein: CASGEGAGTEAFF
CDR3 DNA: TGTGCCAGCGGGGAGGGGGCGGGCACTGAAGCTTTCTTT
J gene: TRBJ1-1
D gene: TRBD1
clone size: .
V gene: TRBV7-3

CDR3 protein: CAWSVESNQPQHF
CDR3 DNA: TGTGCCTGGAGTGTTGAGAGCAATCAGCCCCAGCATTTT
J gene: TRBJ1-5
D gene: .
clone size: once
V gene: TRBV30

CDR3 protein: CASSLQGRNTEAFF
CDR3 DNA: TGTGCCAGCAGCTTACAGGGGAGAAACACTGAAGCTTTCTTT
J gene: TRBJ1-1
D gene: TRBD1
clone size: .
V gene: TRBV27

CDR3 protein: CASSSRPRRTEAFF
CDR3 DNA: TGTGCCAGCAGCTCCAGACCCAGACGCACTGAAGCTTTCTTT
J gene: TRBJ1-1
D gene: .
clone size: .
V gene: TRBV7-9

CDR3 protein: CASSENGNEKLFF
CDR3 DNA: TGCGCCAGCAGCGAAAACGGGAATGAAAAACTGTTTTTT
J gene: TRBJ1-4
D gene: .
clone size: once
V gene: TRBV5-1

CDR3 protein: CAISARYQETQYF
CDR3 DNA: TGTGCCATCAGTGCGAGATACCAAGAGACCCAGTACTTC
J gene: TRBJ2-5
D gene: .
clone size: .
V gene: TRBV10-3

CDR3 protein: CASSYSGEAYGYTF
CDR3 DNA: TGTGCCAGCAGTTATTCGGGGGAAGCCTATGGCTACACCTTC
J gene: TRBJ1-2
D gene: .
clone size: .
V gene: TRBV6-5

CDR3 protein: CASKDQGTYGYTF
CDR3 DNA: TGTGCCAGTAAGGACCAAGGGACCTATGGCTACACCTTC
J gene: TRBJ1-2
D gene: .
clone size: once
V gene: TRBV19

CDR3 protein: CASSQDLSGRNTF
CDR3 DNA: TGTGCCAGCAGCCAAGATCTTTCAGGACGGAACACCTTC
J gene: TRBJ1-2
D gene: .
clone size: .
V gene: TRBV14

CDR3 protein: CATRPSGANVLTF
CDR3 DNA: TGTGCCACCAGGCCCTCTGGGGCCAACGTCCTGACTTTC
J gene: TRBJ2-6
D gene: .
clone size: .
V gene: TRBV24-1

CDR3 protein: CASSSELSGYTF
CDR3 DNA: TGCGCCAGCAGCTCTGAATTGAGTGGCTACACCTTC
J gene: TRBJ1-2
D gene: .
clone size: .
V gene: TRBV5-1

CDR3 protein: CATEEVDTQYF
CDR3 DNA: TGTGCCACAGAGGAGGTTGATACGCAGTATTTT
J gene: TRBJ2-3
D gene: .
clone size: .
V gene: TRBV24-1

CDR3 protein: CASRGQLNTEAFF
CDR3 DNA: TGCGCCAGCAGGGGACAGTTAAACACTGAAGCTTTCTTT
J gene: TRBJ1-1
D gene: TRBD1
clone size: few
V gene: TRBV10-2

CDR3 protein: CASSIGLGQAITLYTGELFF
CDR3 DNA: TGTGCCAGTAGTATAGGCCTCGGACAGGCGATCACCCTTTACACCGGGGAGCTGTTTTTT
J gene: TRBJ2-2
D gene: TRBD1
clone size: once
V gene: TRBV19

CDR3 protein: CASSLEGAANQPQHF
CDR3 DNA: TGTGCCAGCAGCTTAGAAGGGGCAGCCAATCAGCCCCAGCATTTT
J gene: TRBJ1-5
D gene: .
clone size: .
V gene: TRBV7-9

CDR3 protein: CASSEKGTGLNTGELFF
CDR3 DNA: TGCGCCAGCAGTGAAAAAGGGACAGGCCTAAACACCGGGGAGCTGTTTTTT
J gene: TRBJ2-2
D gene: TRBD1
clone size: .
V gene: TRBV10-1

CDR3 protein: CASSFDPYQETQYF
CDR3 DNA: TGTGCCAGCAGTTTCGACCCGTACCAAGAGACCCAGTACTTC
J gene: TRBJ2-5
D gene: .
clone size: once
V gene: TRBV2

CDR3 protein: CASSLGRGNTEAFF
CDR3 DNA: TGTGCCAGCAGCTTAGGCCGCGGGAACACTGAAGCTTTCTTT
J gene: TRBJ1-1
D gene: .
clone size: .
V gene: TRBV13

CDR3 protein: CAIMGLAGAGGRTGELFF
CDR3 DNA: TGTGCCATCATGGGACTAGCGGGAGCCGGGGGTCGGACCGGGGAGCTGTTTTTT
J gene: TRBJ2-2
D gene: TRBD2
clone size: .
V gene: TRBV10-3

CDR3 protein: CASSLLAVGTGDTQYF
CDR3 DNA: TGTGCCAGCAGTTTACTAGCGGTTGGGACGGGCGATACGCAGTATTTT
J gene: TRBJ2-3
D gene: TRBD2
clone size: .
V gene: TRBV2

CDR3 protein: CAWSPGSKNSPLHF
CDR3 DNA: TGTGCCTGGAGTCCCGGGAGTAAGAATTCACCCCTCCACTTT
J gene: TRBJ1-6
D gene: .
clone size: .
V gene: TRBV30

CDR3 protein: CASTPGRKETQYF
CDR3 DNA: TGTGCCAGCACGCCGGGACGGAAAGAGACCCAGTACTTC
J gene: TRBJ2-5
D gene: .
clone size: .
V gene: TRBV11-2

CDR3 protein: CASSLGAGVNTGELFF
CDR3 DNA: TGCGCCAGCAGCTTGGGAGCGGGGGTGAACACCGGGGAGCTGTTTTTT
J gene: TRBJ2-2
D gene: TRBD2
clone size: .
V gene: TRBV5-1

CDR3 protein: CASSQTGDTQYF
CDR3 DNA: TGTGCCAGCAGTCAGACAGGGGATACGCAGTATTTT
J gene: TRBJ2-3
D gene: TRBD1
clone size: .
V gene: TRBV6-2/TRBV6-3

CDR3 protein: CASSPRGNTEAFF
CDR3 DNA: TGTGCCAGCAGTCCCAGGGGGAACACTGAAGCTTTCTTT
J gene: TRBJ1-1
D gene: .
clone size: .
V gene: TRBV6-5

CDR3 protein: CASSLDFRGTEAFF
CDR3 DNA: TGCGCCAGCAGCTTGGACTTTAGGGGGACTGAAGCTTTCTTT
J gene: TRBJ1-1
D gene: .
clone size: once
V gene: TRBV5-1

CDR3 protein: CASSWGTGGTDTQYF
CDR3 DNA: TGTGCCAGCAGCTGGGGGACAGGGGGCACAGATACGCAGTATTTT
J gene: TRBJ2-3
D gene: TRBD1
clone size: .
V gene: TRBV13

CDR3 protein: CASSPPGTTDTQYF
CDR3 DNA: TGTGCCAGCAGTCCCCCCGGGACGACAGATACGCAGTATTTT
J gene: TRBJ2-3
D gene: .
clone size: .
V gene: TRBV11-3

CDR3 protein: CASSVTGSFSPLHF
CDR3 DNA: TGTGCCAGCAGCGTGACAGGGAGTTTCTCACCCCTCCACTTT
J gene: TRBJ1-6
D gene: TRBD1
clone size: .
V gene: TRBV9

CDR3 protein: CASSVEDNEQFF
CDR3 DNA: TGTGCCAGCAGCGTAGAGGACAATGAGCAGTTCTTC
J gene: TRBJ2-1
D gene: .
clone size: .
V gene: TRBV9

CDR3 protein: CASSDNRGLSSPLHF
CDR3 DNA: TGTGCCAGCAGCGACAACAGGGGGCTCAGTTCACCCCTCCACTTT
J gene: TRBJ1-6
D gene: TRBD1
clone size: .
V gene: TRBV13

CDR3 protein: CASSSILAGGIDNEQFF
CDR3 DNA: TGCGCCAGCAGCTCCATTCTAGCGGGGGGAATCGACAATGAGCAGTTCTTC
J gene: TRBJ2-1
D gene: TRBD2
clone size: .
V gene: TRBV5-1

CDR3 protein: CASSFAGTGSYEQYF
CDR3 DNA: TGTGCCAGCAGCTTTGCCGGGACGGGATCCTACGAGCAGTACTTC
J gene: TRBJ2-7
D gene: .
clone size: few
V gene: TRBV7-9

CDR3 protein: CASKVLAIDEQFF
CDR3 DNA: TGTGCCAGCAAGGTGCTAGCGATCGATGAGCAGTTCTTC
J gene: TRBJ2-1
D gene: .
clone size: .
V gene: TRBV2

CDR3 protein: CASSLEILTAAEAFF
CDR3 DNA: TGTGCCAGCAGCTTAGAGATTTTAACCGCCGCTGAAGCTTTCTTT
J gene: TRBJ1-1
D gene: .
clone size: .
V gene: TRBV7-2

CDR3 protein: CASISAAGNTIYF
CDR3 DNA: TGTGCCAGTATTTCAGCAGCTGGAAACACCATATATTTT
J gene: TRBJ1-3
D gene: .
clone size: medium-sized
V gene: TRBV28

CDR3 protein: CASSEIGKGYGYTF
CDR3 DNA: TGTGCCAGCAGTGAAATCGGGAAAGGCTATGGCTACACCTTC
J gene: TRBJ1-2
D gene: .
clone size: .
V gene: TRBV6-1